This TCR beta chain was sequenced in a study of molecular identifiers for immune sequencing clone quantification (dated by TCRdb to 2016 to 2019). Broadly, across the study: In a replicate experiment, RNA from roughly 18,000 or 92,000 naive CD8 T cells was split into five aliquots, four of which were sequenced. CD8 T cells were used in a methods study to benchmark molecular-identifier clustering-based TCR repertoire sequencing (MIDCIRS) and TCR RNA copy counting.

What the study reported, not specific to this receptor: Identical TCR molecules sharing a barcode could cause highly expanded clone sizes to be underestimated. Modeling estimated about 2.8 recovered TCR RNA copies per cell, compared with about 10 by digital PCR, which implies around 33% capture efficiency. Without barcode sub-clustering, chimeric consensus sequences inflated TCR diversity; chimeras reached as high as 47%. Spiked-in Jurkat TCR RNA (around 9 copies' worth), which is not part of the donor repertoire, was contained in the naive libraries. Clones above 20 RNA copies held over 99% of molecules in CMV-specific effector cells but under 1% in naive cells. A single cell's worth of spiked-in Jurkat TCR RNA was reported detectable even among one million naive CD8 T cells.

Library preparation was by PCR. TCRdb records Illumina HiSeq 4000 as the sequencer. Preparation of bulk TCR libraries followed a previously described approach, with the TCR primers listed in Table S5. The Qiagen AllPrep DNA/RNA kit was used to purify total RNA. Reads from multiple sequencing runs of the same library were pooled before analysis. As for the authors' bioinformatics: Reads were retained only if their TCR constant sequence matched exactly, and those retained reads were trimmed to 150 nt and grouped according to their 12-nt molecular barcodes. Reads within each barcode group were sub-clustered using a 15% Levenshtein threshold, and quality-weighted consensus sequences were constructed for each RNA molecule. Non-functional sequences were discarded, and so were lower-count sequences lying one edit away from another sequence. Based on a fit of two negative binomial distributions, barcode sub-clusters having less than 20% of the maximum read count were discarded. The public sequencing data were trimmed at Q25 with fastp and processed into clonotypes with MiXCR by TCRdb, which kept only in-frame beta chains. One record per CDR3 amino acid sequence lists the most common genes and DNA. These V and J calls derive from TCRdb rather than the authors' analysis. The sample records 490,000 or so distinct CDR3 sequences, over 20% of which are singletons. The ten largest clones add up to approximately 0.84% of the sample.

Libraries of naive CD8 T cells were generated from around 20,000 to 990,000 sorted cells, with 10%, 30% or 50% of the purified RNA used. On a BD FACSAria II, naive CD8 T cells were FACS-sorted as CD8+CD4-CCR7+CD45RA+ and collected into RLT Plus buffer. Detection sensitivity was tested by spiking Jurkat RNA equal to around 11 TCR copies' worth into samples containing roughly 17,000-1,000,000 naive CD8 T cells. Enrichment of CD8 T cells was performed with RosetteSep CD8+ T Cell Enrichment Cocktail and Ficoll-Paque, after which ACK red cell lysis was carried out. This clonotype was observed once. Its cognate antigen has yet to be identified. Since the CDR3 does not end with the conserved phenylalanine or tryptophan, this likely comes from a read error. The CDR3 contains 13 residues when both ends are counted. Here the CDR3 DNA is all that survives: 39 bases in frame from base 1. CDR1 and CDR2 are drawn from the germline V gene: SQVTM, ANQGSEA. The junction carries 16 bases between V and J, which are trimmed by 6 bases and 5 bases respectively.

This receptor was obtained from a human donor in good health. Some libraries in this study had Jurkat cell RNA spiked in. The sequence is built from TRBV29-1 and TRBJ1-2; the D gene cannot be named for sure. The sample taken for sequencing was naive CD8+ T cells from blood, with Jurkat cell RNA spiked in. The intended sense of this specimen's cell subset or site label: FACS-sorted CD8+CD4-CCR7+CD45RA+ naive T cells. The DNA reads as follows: TGCAGCGTCCGGGCCCCCGTGGGATATGGCTACACCTCC. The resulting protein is CSVRAPVGYGYTS.